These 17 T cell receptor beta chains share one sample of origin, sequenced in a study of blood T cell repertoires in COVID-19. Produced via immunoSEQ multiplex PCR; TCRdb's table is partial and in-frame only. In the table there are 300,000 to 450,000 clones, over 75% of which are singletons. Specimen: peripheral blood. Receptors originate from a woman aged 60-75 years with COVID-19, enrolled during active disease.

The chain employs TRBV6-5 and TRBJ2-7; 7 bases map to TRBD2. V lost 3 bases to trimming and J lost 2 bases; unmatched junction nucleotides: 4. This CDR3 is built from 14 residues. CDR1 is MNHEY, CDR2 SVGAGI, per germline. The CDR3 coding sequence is TGTGCCAGCAGTTATCGGGGGGAAACCTACGAGCAGTACTTC. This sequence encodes CASSYRGETYEQYF.

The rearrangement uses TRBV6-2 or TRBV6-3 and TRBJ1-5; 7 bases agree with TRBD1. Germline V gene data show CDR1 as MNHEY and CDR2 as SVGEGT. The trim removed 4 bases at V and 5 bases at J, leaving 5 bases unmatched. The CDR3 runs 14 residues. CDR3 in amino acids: CASSSDRDYQPQHF. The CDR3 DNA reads TGTGCCAGCAGTTCAGACAGGGACTATCAGCCCCAGCATTTT.

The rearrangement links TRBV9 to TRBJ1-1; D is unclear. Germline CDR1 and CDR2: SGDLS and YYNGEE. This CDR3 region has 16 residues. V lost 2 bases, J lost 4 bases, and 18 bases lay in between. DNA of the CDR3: TGTGCCAGCAGCGTCAGAGGATTCGAAGCGGGCACTGAAGCTTTCTTT. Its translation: CASSVRGFEAGTEAFF.

The CDR3 DNA sequence: TGTGCCAGCAGCCAAGATACCCGGACAGGGCGCACCGGGGAGCTGTTTTTT. Protein sequence: CASSQDTRTGRTGELFF. The chain is built from TRBV14 and TRBJ2-2; 8 nucleotides agree with TRBD1. CDR3 length: 17 residues. CDR1 and CDR2 (germline): SGHDN, FVKESK. V dropped 0 bases and J dropped 4; count of bases not matched to a gene: 7.

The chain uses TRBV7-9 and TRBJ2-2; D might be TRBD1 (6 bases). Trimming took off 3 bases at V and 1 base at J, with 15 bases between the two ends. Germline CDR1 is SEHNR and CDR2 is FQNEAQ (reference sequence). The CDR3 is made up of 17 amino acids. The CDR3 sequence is CASSLRPGHLNTGELFF. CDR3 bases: TGTGCCAGCAGCTTGAGGCCGGGACACCTGAACACCGGGGAGCTGTTTTTT.

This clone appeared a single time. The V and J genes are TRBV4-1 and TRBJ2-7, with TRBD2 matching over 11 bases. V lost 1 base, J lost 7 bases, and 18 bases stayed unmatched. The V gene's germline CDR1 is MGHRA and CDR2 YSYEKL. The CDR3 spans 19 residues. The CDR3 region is CASSQVSASGGPRREEQYF. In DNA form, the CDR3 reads TGCGCCAGCAGCCAAGTATCGGCTAGCGGGGGGCCACGGCGGGAGGAGCAGTACTTC.

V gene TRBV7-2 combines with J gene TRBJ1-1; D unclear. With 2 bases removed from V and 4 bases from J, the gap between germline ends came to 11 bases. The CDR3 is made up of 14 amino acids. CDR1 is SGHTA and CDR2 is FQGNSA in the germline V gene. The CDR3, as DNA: TGTGCCAGCAGCTTAATCCGACTCCGCACTGAAGCTTTCTTT. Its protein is CASSLIRLRTEAFF.

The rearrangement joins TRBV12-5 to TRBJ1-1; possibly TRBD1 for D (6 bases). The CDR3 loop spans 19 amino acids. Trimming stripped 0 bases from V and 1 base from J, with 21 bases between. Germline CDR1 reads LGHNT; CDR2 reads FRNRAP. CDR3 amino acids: CASGLVIRGGKDPNTEAFF. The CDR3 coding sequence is TGTGCTAGTGGTTTGGTTATTAGGGGGGGTAAGGACCCGAACACTGAAGCTTTCTTT.

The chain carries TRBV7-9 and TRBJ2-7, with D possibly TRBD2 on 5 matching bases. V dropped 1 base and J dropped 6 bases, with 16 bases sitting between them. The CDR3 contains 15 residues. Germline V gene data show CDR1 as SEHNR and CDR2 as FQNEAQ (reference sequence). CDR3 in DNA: TGTGCCAGCAGCTTAGGTGTCCCAGGAGGTCTCGAGCAGTACTTC. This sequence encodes CASSLGVPGGLEQYF.

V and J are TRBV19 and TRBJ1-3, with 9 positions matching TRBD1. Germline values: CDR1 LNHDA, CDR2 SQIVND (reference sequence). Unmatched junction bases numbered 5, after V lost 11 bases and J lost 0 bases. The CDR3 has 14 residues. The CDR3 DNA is TGTGCCCTCCAGACAGGGGGCTCTGGAAACACCATATATTTT. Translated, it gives CALQTGGSGNTIYF.

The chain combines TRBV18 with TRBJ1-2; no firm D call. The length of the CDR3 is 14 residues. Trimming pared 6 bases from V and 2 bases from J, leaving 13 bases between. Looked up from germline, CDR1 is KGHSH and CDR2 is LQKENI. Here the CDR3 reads CASSPDMINYGYTF. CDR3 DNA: TGTGCCAGCTCGCCCGACATGATAAACTATGGCTACACCTTC.

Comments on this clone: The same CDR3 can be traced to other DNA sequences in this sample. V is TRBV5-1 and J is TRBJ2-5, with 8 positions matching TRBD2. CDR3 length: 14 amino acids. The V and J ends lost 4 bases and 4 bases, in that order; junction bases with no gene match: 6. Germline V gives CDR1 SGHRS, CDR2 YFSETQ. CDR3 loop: CASSLGLAGETQYF. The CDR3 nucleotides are TGCGCCAGCAGCCTCGGACTAGCTGGAGAGACCCAGTACTTC.

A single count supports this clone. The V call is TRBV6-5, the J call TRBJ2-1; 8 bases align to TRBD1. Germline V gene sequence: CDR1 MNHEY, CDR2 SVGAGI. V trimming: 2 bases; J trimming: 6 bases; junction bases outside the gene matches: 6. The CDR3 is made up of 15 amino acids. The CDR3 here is CASSYGTGLPNEQFF. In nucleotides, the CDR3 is TGTGCCAGCAGTTACGGGACAGGATTACCCAATGAGCAGTTCTTC.

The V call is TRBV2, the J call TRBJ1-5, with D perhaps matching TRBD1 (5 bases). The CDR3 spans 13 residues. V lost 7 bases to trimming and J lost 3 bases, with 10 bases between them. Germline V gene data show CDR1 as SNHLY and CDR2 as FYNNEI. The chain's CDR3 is CASTRTNNQPQHF. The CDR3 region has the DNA TGTGCCAGCACTAGGACAAACAATCAGCCCCAGCATTTT.

The CDR3 DNA reads TGTGCCAGCAGTCGGGACAGTAAGTACAATGAGCAGTTCTTC. It yields the protein CASSRDSKYNEQFF. The chain uses TRBV9 and TRBJ2-1, with 7 bases identical to TRBD1. The CDR3 extends over 14 amino acids. The V gene end was trimmed by 5 bases and the J gene end by 4 bases; junction bases not matched to a gene: 6. Germline V gene lookup returns CDR1 SGDLS and CDR2 YYNGEE.

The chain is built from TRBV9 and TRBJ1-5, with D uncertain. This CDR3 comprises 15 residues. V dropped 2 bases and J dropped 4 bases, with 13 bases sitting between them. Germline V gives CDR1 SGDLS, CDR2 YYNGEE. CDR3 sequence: CASSVGVGINQPQHF. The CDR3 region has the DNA TGTGCCAGCAGCGTCGGGGTAGGCATAAATCAGCCCCAGCATTTT.

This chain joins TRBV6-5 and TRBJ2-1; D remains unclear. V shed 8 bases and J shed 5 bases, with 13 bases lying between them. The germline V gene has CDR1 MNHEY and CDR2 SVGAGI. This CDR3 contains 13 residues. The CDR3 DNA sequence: TGTGCCAGCCGTAGATGGGCCGACAATGAGCAGTTCTTC. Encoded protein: CASRRWADNEQFF.